The sequence of this TCR beta chain was determined in a study of T cell clonality in common variable immunodeficiency. Study conclusions and caveats: Common variable immunodeficiency TCR beta sequences reportedly had fewer deletions and N-nucleotide insertions. Repertoire-complication correlations in CVID were limited by patient heterogeneity. Fewer TCRbeta clones were shared among CVID subjects than controls. T cell subpopulation sequencing would be needed to explain CVID clonality. CVID subjects had higher TCRbeta clonality than healthy controls, most marked in about a third.

This clone showed up many times. The antigen is not known. Sequencing ends 3 residues short of the CDR3 end; the germline J gene provides the rest. Repertoires were generated with immunoSEQ multiplex PCR, while TCRdb's copy carries only in-frame clones and drops some. The profile covers about 33,000 clones, none occurring a single time. Germline V CDR1 and CDR2: MRHNA, SNTAGT. The CDR3 runs 16 residues. V lost 2 bases, J lost 2 bases, and 7 bases stayed unmatched. The chain has TRBV6-4 and TRBJ2-3, with 7 bases lining up with TRBD1. Sequencing was done on a sample of peripheral blood mononuclear cells. The source is a human donor with common variable immunodeficiency. Here the CDR3 reads CASSDTGDGLTDTQYF. Incomplete CDR3 DNA: TGTGCCAGCAGTGACACAGGGGACGGCCTCACAGATACG.